This T cell receptor (beta chain) was identified in a study of blood T cells in healthy people across ages. Findings and caveats of the study: A roughly linear age-dependent decrease characterized TCR beta diversity per million T cells.

Between the trimmed V and J ends, which lost 4 bases and 0 bases, there was a span of 10 bases. The CDR3 runs to 14 residues. CDR1 is SGDLS and CDR2 is YYNGEE in the germline V gene. This clonotype has just a few counts. As yet, its antigen is unknown. Every donor gave 9 to 10 milliliters of peripheral blood. A J-beta primer mix and a sample-barcoded 5' primer were used in a second PCR of roughly 6 to 12 cycles. TCRdb re-called the 5' RACE reads through MiXCR, storing one row per CDR3 protein. Of 1.5 million or so distinct CDR3 sequences in the sample, roughly 40% were seen once. The receptor was isolated from a woman under 30 in good health. The sample taken for sequencing was blood. This chain uses TRBV9 with TRBJ1-1; D ambiguous. CDR3 in DNA: TGTGCCAGCAGCCCTCAGGCCATGAACACTGAAGCTTTCTTT. Amino acids: CASSPQAMNTEAFF.